This T cell receptor beta chain was retrieved from a study of blood T cell repertoires in COVID-19. Across the whole study: Spain, Italy and the United States supplied samples that represented acute and convalescent COVID-19. T cells, B-cell-depleted T cells, or PBMCs provided the cDNA or gDNA that served as material.

Per the original methods: Reference gene primer amplification in the assay estimated nucleated cell counts. Measured with immunoSEQ multiplex PCR; TCRdb has only the in-frame clones, and not every one. Clone size and the V and J calls come from that table; the DNA yielded D and trimming. The sample yields some 240,000 clones, roughly 80% seen once. Germline CDR1 is SGHKS and CDR2 is YYEKEE (reference sequence). CDR3 length equals 15 residues. The V end was cut by 4 bases, the J end by 1 base, with 13 bases between. Sequencing was carried out using peripheral blood. This receptor was taken from a woman aged 60-75 years with active or convalescent COVID-19. The chain recombines TRBV5-5 with TRBJ2-3; D unclear. This CDR3 is CASSNRVARTDTQYF. The CDR3 nucleotides are TGTGCCAGCAGCAACCGGGTCGCCCGCACAGATACGCAGTATTTT.